This TCR beta chain was captured by sequencing in a study of T cells in localized non-small cell lung cancer (dated by TCRdb to 2020 to 2021). Background for the entire study: Comparing tumors with uninvolved tumor-adjacent lungs, the study looked at the T cell repertoires of 220 or so patients with early-stage NSCLC. The cohort comprised around 240 treatment-naïve NSCLC patients with resected, localized lung tumors. Of the NSCLC patients, 120 to 150 were male and approximately 110 were female, and the mean age was around 66 years.

A distance of 11 bases separates the germline ends of V and J, which lose 1 base and 7 bases respectively. The germline V gene gives CDR1 as SGHTA and CDR2 as FQGTGA. The CDR3 runs 15 residues from the cysteine to the phenylalanine. Only CDR3 DNA is held: 45 bases, read in frame from base 1. TCR beta CDR3 regions were sequenced from DNA using the immunoSEQ Assay. The paper's data handling went like this. T cell density was computed as TCR beta template counts normalized to usable DNA estimated by amplifying housekeeping genes. Richness was estimated using the preseqR package, with extrapolation to 400,000 templates for PBMC samples and to 120,000 templates for tissue samples. Clonality was taken to be one minus Pielou's evenness. Differential abundance testing on productive amino-acid clonotypes, with a minimum total count of 5 and an alpha of 0.1, was used to identify tissue-enriched TCRs. The Jaccard Index and the Morisita Overlap Index were used to quantify repertoire overlap between compartments. GLIPH grouped TCR beta CDR3s together with public tetramer-defined viral CDR3s, and a viral motif had to include at least three viral sequences and show V-gene enrichment. As stored in TCRdb, this immuneACCESS dataset retains in-frame rearrangements with V and J assigned. A fraction of the clones does not appear; measured against another copy, unresolved V genes explain less than half of the discrepancy, and the remainder lacks a known reason. V and J calls and clone size are copied from that table; D and trimming were computed from the DNA. Across this sample there are tens of thousands of clones, with around 90% seen only once. The ten largest account for under 7.5% of the sample.

At diagnosis, peripheral blood, uninvolved tumor-adjacent lung and tumor were collected and were preserved as a mix of fresh-frozen and FFPE material. For TCR repertoire profiling, the blood samples were analyzed as peripheral blood mononuclear cells. Remarks on this clone: Its antigen is unknown. Base quality data are lacking; no much larger clone is found one base away.

General findings and caveats noted by the study authors: Longer overall survival was associated with higher T cell density in blood, whereas shorter survival was associated with higher clonality in adjacent lung. Uninvolved tumor-adjacent lung showed the highest T cell clonality, higher than tumor, which suggests more focused antigenic responses in the adjacent lung. Because the study design was exploratory, TCR variables were selected using unadjusted p-values without false-discovery rate correction. A median of 57 of the top 100 tumor clones were detected in paired uninvolved adjacent lung, and some 29 of these tumor clones were also found among the top 100 clones of the paired uninvolved adjacent lung. Because multi-region sequencing of the tumors was not done, intratumor heterogeneity could not be ruled out.

The TCR was taken from a male donor older than 55 with stage I squamous cell lung carcinoma. The rearrangement combines TRBV7-3 with TRBJ1-6, with TRBD1 perhaps the D gene, on 6 matching bases. This material consisted of peripheral blood, taken before any cancer treatment. The DNA sequence reads TGTGCCAGCAGCTTAAGAGGGCAGGGGAATTCACCCCTCCACTTT. This yields the protein CASSLRGQGNSPLHF.